These T cell receptor beta chains were read from a single sample in a study of OX40 agonist ivuxolimab in advanced cancers. Here immunoSEQ multiplex PCR was the method, and the copy in TCRdb shows in-frame clones only, minus some. This sample has more than 45,000 clones, with approximately 84% found just once. The specimen comprised CD4+ or CD8+ T cells sorted from blood, sampled in a trial of the OX40 agonist ivuxolimab. The receptors were sampled from an adult with an advanced solid tumor such as melanoma, head and neck, liver or kidney cancer. The CDR3 runs from the conserved cysteine through the conserved F or W. The D gene is left open where the match is weak. Size is stated for part of the rows, as once, few or many counts, or as a class when the clone is expanded.

v_gene	d_gene	abundance	j_gene	CDR3aa	CDR3nt
TRBV29-1	.	once	TRBJ1-1	CSVAASIGGAFF	TGCAGCGTTGCCGCTTCGATTGGGGGAGCTTTCTTT
TRBV27	.	.	TRBJ1-2	CASSRQPAEGYTF	TGTGCCAGCAGTCGACAGCCCGCTGAGGGCTACACCTTC
TRBV5-6	.	.	TRBJ2-1	CASSLDRFLGNEQFF	TGTGCCAGCAGCTTGGATCGTTTCCTAGGGAATGAGCAGTTCTTC
TRBV13	TRBD2	few	TRBJ2-7	CASRFRLAHYEQYF	TGTGCCAGCAGATTTAGACTAGCCCACTACGAGCAGTACTTC
TRBV19	TRBD2	.	TRBJ2-7	CASSSSGRALGEQYF	TGTGCCAGTTCCTCTAGCGGGAGGGCCCTCGGCGAGCAGTACTTC
TRBV29-1	TRBD2	.	TRBJ2-1	CSVEVLAGEQFF	TGCAGCGTTGAGGTTTTAGCGGGGGAGCAGTTCTTC
TRBV6-5	.	few	TRBJ2-7	CASSYGLAREQYF	TGTGCCAGCAGTTACGGGCTAGCGAGAGAGCAGTACTTC
TRBV19	TRBD2	.	TRBJ2-1	CASSRGGLAVYNEQFF	TGTGCCAGTAGTAGGGGAGGACTAGCGGTATACAATGAGCAGTTCTTC
TRBV6-5	TRBD1	.	TRBJ2-5	CASSSTGGMLGETQYF	TGTGCCAGCAGTTCGACAGGGGGCATGTTGGGAGAGACCCAGTACTTC
TRBV5-1	.	.	TRBJ1-4	CASSMGRGGEKLFF	TGCGCCAGCAGCATGGGCAGGGGTGGCGAAAAACTGTTTTTT
TRBV7-6	TRBD2	.	TRBJ2-4	CASSLAAGVGNIQYF	TGTGCCAGCAGCTTAGCAGCGGGAGTTGGGAACATTCAGTACTTC
TRBV30	.	.	TRBJ2-5	CAWGAGLGSETQYF	TGTGCCTGGGGCGCGGGACTGGGGAGCGAGACCCAGTACTTC
TRBV27	TRBD1	once	TRBJ2-7	CASSFSSGGVMYF	TGTGCCAGCAGTTTCTCTTCAGGGGGCGTAATGTACTTC
TRBV7-9	.	.	TRBJ2-5	CASSSSGTQYF	TGTGCCAGCAGCTCGTCCGGGACCCAGTACTTC
TRBV28	TRBD2	.	TRBJ2-7	CASSLGTELAGGNEQYF	TGTGCCAGCAGTTTGGGGACAGAGTTAGCGGGAGGAAACGAGCAGTACTTC
TRBV27	TRBD1	.	TRBJ1-5	CASSSGTGVNQPQHF	TGTGCCAGCAGTTCCGGGACAGGGGTGAATCAGCCCCAGCATTTT
TRBV20-1	.	.	TRBJ2-4	CSAGAGNIQYF	TGCAGTGCGGGAGCAGGAAACATTCAGTACTTC
TRBV29-1	TRBD1	.	TRBJ2-1	CSLSGTGGAGDNEQFF	TGCAGCTTATCCGGGACAGGGGGCGCCGGGGATAATGAGCAGTTCTTC
TRBV11-2	TRBD2	few	TRBJ2-5	CASSLLGLQQGDQYF	TGTGCCAGCAGCCTATTGGGACTACAACAAGGGGACCAGTACTTC
TRBV7-7	.	.	TRBJ2-5	CASSPDAGTQYF	TGTGCCAGCAGCCCGGATGCCGGGACCCAGTACTTC
TRBV4-2	TRBD1	.	TRBJ1-2	CASSPPGGDTGGGYTF	TGTGCCAGCAGCCCGCCAGGGGGCGATACTGGTGGTGGCTACACCTTC
TRBV4-1	TRBD1	few	TRBJ1-5	CASSRDRGQPQHF	TGCGCCAGCAGCCGGGACAGGGGACAGCCCCAGCATTTT
TRBV29-1	TRBD1	.	TRBJ1-2	CSVSGQRNGYTF	TGCAGCGTATCGGGACAGAGGAATGGCTACACCTTC
TRBV9	TRBD2	few	TRBJ2-1	CASSVAGTTRYNEQFF	TGTGCCAGCAGCGTAGCGGGGACTACCCGTTACAATGAGCAGTTCTTC
TRBV6-1	.	.	TRBJ2-2	CASSGVLSGELFF	TGTGCCAGCAGTGGGGTTCTATCCGGGGAGCTGTTTTTT
TRBV18	.	.	TRBJ1-5	CASSPLQGKYSNQPQHF	TGTGCCAGCTCGCCACTTCAGGGGAAGTATAGCAATCAGCCCCAGCATTTT
TRBV7-2	TRBD2	.	TRBJ2-7	CASSPGGRPYEQYF	TGTGCCAGCAGCCCGGGCGGGAGACCCTACGAGCAGTACTTC
TRBV5-4	TRBD1	.	TRBJ1-1	CASSGTGGYTEAFF	TGTGCCAGCAGCGGGACAGGGGGCTACACTGAAGCTTTCTTT
TRBV30	TRBD1	.	TRBJ1-5	CAWSPLPGQGASQPQHF	TGTGCCTGGAGCCCTCTACCGGGACAGGGGGCATCTCAGCCCCAGCATTTT
TRBV9	TRBD1	.	TRBJ1-4	CASSPRSDRGLEKLFF	TGTGCCAGCAGCCCCCGTTCGGACAGGGGGCTGGAAAAACTGTTTTTT
TRBV9	.	.	TRBJ2-3	CASSPRPETDTQYF	TGTGCCAGCAGCCCCCGGCCGGAAACAGATACGCAGTATTTT
TRBV7-2	TRBD1	.	TRBJ2-7	CASSRHGTGNYEQYF	TGTGCCAGCAGTCGCCATGGGACAGGGAACTACGAGCAGTACTTC
TRBV6-5	.	.	TRBJ2-3	CASSSDFLRADTQYF	TGTGCCAGCAGTTCGGACTTCCTTCGGGCAGATACGCAGTATTTT
TRBV2	TRBD1	.	TRBJ2-7	CASTPGQVIGVRQYF	TGTGCCAGCACCCCAGGACAGGTGATAGGAGTACGGCAGTACTTC
TRBV10-3	TRBD1	.	TRBJ1-5	CAISEGQDNQPQHF	TGTGCCATCAGTGAAGGACAGGATAATCAGCCCCAGCATTTT
TRBV19	TRBD1	.	TRBJ1-5	CASSIRGVKGANSNQPQHF	TGTGCCAGTAGTATAAGGGGGGTAAAGGGGGCAAATAGCAATCAGCCCCAGCATTTT
TRBV11-2	TRBD2	.	TRBJ2-5	CASSLGLAGETQYF	TGTGCCAGCAGCTTAGGACTAGCGGGAGAGACCCAGTACTTC
TRBV6-6	.	.	TRBJ1-2	CASSYIPTDNYGYTF	TGTGCCAGCAGTTACATCCCGACAGATAACTATGGCTACACCTTC
TRBV7-8	.	.	TRBJ2-5	CASFSGTQETQYF	TGTGCCAGCTTCTCCGGGACTCAAGAGACCCAGTACTTC
TRBV30	.	.	TRBJ1-3	CALHPLRGSGNTIYF	TGTGCCCTACATCCCCTCAGGGGTTCTGGAAACACCATATATTTT
TRBV28	.	.	TRBJ1-5	CASSSVRGTGNQPQHF	TGTGCCAGCAGTTCAGTTAGGGGAACAGGCAATCAGCCCCAGCATTTT
TRBV7-9	.	.	TRBJ1-1	CASSSSGVNTEAFF	TGTGCCAGCAGCTCTTCAGGAGTGAACACTGAAGCTTTCTTT
TRBV5-6	.	.	TRBJ2-3	CASSLRREDTQYF	TGTGCCAGCAGCTTGAGGAGGGAAGATACGCAGTATTTT
TRBV5-1	.	few	TRBJ2-7	CASSPGGGTEYEQYF	TGCGCCAGCAGCCCCGGTGGGGGGACAGAGTACGAGCAGTACTTC
TRBV7-6	TRBD2	.	TRBJ2-1	CASSAPFGRTIYNEQFF	TGTGCCAGCAGCGCCCCTTTCGGGAGGACTATCTACAATGAGCAGTTCTTC
TRBV29-1	.	.	TRBJ2-1	CSVQPDSYNEQFF	TGCAGCGTTCAACCGGACAGCTACAATGAGCAGTTCTTC
TRBV28	.	.	TRBJ2-7	CASSFPGDIYEQYF	TGTGCCAGCAGTTTCCCGGGTGATATCTACGAGCAGTACTTC